The 14 T cell receptor beta chains below all came from one sample that was sequenced in a study of T cell changes during pregnancy in multiple sclerosis. Assay used: immunoSEQ multiplex PCR; TCRdb lists only in-frame clones, some missing. The sample contains about 64,000 clones, 90% of which appear only once. Sequenced here: peripheral blood, sampled in the second trimester of pregnancy. All receptors come from a female donor in good health, enrolled as a control in a pregnancy study.

The V call is TRBV5-6, the J call TRBJ2-1, with 7 nucleotides matching TRBD1. Trimming cost V 4 bases and J 0 bases; bases outside gene matches: 4. The V gene's germline CDR1 is SGHDT and CDR2 YYEEEE. This CDR3 is 15 amino acids long. The CDR3 DNA reads as TGTGCCAGCAGCGTGGACAGGCGCTCCTACAATGAGCAGTTCTTC. It specifies CASSVDRRSYNEQFF.

J is TRBJ2-2 and V is TRBV7-2; D not resolved. Germline V gives CDR1 SGHTA, CDR2 FQGNSA. Trimming took 3 bases from V and 2 from J, leaving 4 bases between them. CDR3 length: 13 residues. The CDR3 region is CASSFLNTGELFF. The CDR3 coding sequence is TGTGCCAGCAGCTTTTTAAACACCGGGGAGCTGTTTTTT.

The chain has TRBV11-2 and TRBJ2-1, with 7 bases aligning to TRBD2. Germline V gene sequence: CDR1 SGHAT, CDR2 FQNNGV. Losses at the gene ends were 5 bases for V and 0 bases for J; bases not matched to a gene: 10. The CDR3 has 17 residues. The CDR3 region is CASSGPTSVSSYNEQFF. The CDR3 region has the DNA TGTGCCAGCAGCGGACCAACTAGCGTGAGCTCCTACAATGAGCAGTTCTTC.

V gene TRBV27 combines with J gene TRBJ2-1; D uncertain. The CDR3 contains 11 residues. V was trimmed by 2 bases and J by 8 bases, leaving 4 bases between them. Germline V gene lookup returns CDR1 MNHEY and CDR2 SMNVEV (reference sequence). The CDR3 sequence: CASSLRDEQFF. The CDR3 coding sequence is TGTGCCAGCAGTTTACGGGATGAGCAGTTCTTC.

The rearrangement uses TRBV6-1 and TRBJ1-4, with D perhaps TRBD1 (5 bases). The V gene lost 3 bases and the J gene lost 7 bases, with 12 bases spanning the gap. Per the germline V gene, CDR1 is MNHNS and CDR2 is SASEGT. The CDR3 consists of 14 residues. CDR3 sequence: CASSDPLRVEKLFF. In DNA, the CDR3 is TGTGCCAGCAGTGACCCTCTCAGGGTTGAAAAACTGTTTTTT.

V usage is TRBV6-5 and J usage is TRBJ2-2; a weak D match, TRBD2 (6 bases). Germline V gene data show CDR1 as MNHEY and CDR2 as SVGAGI. V was clipped by 4 bases and J by 4 bases, with 13 bases between them. CDR3 size: 15 residues. CDR3 nucleotide sequence: TGTGCCAGCAGTTTGTGGAGGGAACCCACCGGGGAGCTGTTTTTT. This codes for CASSLWREPTGELFF.

A single count supports this clone. The chain couples TRBV5-1 to TRBJ2-5; 11 nucleotides agree with TRBD2. Germline assignment: CDR1 SGHRS and CDR2 YFSETQ. This CDR3 has 15 amino acids. Unmatched junction bases numbered 4, after V lost 3 bases and J lost 3 bases. The DNA for the CDR3 is TGCGCCAGCAGCTCCCCGACTAGCGGGAAAGAGACCCAGTACTTC. Translating it yields CASSSPTSGKETQYF.

The chain joins TRBV6-1 to TRBJ1-3, with 7 bases identical to TRBD1. The germline V gene encodes CDR1 MNHNS and CDR2 SASEGT. V shed 2 bases, J shed 2 bases, and the junction held 6 bases outside the gene matches. CDR3 length equals 16 residues. The CDR3 loop reads CASSESLTGTGNTIYF. The CDR3 DNA reads TGTGCCAGCAGTGAATCCCTGACAGGGACTGGAAACACCATATATTTT.

This clone came up a few times. The chain couples TRBV2 to TRBJ2-7, with 7 bases aligning to TRBD2. J gave up 2 bases and V 3 bases, and 4 bases lay outside the gene matches. This CDR3 is built from 14 residues. The germline V gene has CDR1 SNHLY and CDR2 FYNNEI. CDR3 sequence reads: CASSEAGVAYEQYF. In nucleotides, the CDR3 is TGTGCCAGCAGTGAGGCGGGGGTGGCCTACGAGCAGTACTTC.

V usage is TRBV2 and J usage is TRBJ1-1, with D perhaps TRBD1 (5 bases). Germline V CDR1 and CDR2: SNHLY, FYNNEI. Trimming left V 7 bases short and J 11 bases short, with 11 bases between. The CDR3 loop spans 10 amino acids. CDR3 in amino acids: CASMGPVAFF. CDR3 bases: TGTGCCAGCATGGGGCCTGTGGCTTTCTTT.

The chain is built from TRBV5-6 and TRBJ2-1; TRBD2 might be the D (6 bases). There are 14 residues in the CDR3. The ends were cut back, 2 bases at V and 7 bases at J, with 13 bases in the middle. CDR1 is SGHDT, CDR2 YYEEEE, per germline. The CDR3, as DNA: TGTGCCAGCAGCTTTGGGGGGACGGGGAATGAGCAGTTCTTC. Translation: CASSFGGTGNEQFF.

This clone came up once. The rearrangement uses TRBV7-2 and TRBJ2-2; tentative D call: TRBD1 (6 bases). Germline V gene sequence: CDR1 SGHTA, CDR2 FQGNSA. The CDR3 is made up of 15 amino acids. Trimming pared 5 bases from V and 1 base from J, leaving 11 bases between. CDR3 DNA sequence: TGTGCCAGCAGCCCTCAACAGGGGAACACCGGGGAGCTGTTTTTT. Its protein product is CASSPQQGNTGELFF.

This chain connects TRBV18 to TRBJ2-1, with a weak D call TRBD2 (6 bases). With 1 base removed from V and 8 bases from J, the gap between germline ends came to 12 bases. CDR1 and CDR2 from the germline V gene are KGHSH and LQKENI. The CDR3 sequence is 14 residues long. The CDR3 sequence is CASSPREAGDEQFF. The CDR3, as DNA: TGTGCCAGCTCACCACGGGAGGCCGGGGATGAGCAGTTCTTC.

The chain couples TRBV18 to TRBJ2-1; D may be TRBD2 (7 bases). The CDR3 is made up of 16 amino acids. Germline loops: CDR1 KGHSH, CDR2 LQKENI. Trimming cost V 5 bases and J 6 bases, with 20 bases left between them. CDR3 DNA sequence: TGTGCCAGCTCATCAACGGGTCGGGGGGCCCCCAATGAGCAGTTCTTC. It encodes CASSSTGRGAPNEQFF. The whole variable domain, remainder taken from reference TRBV18 and TRBJ2-1, is NAGVMQNPRHLVRRRGQEARLRCSPMKGHSHVYWYRQLPEEGLKFMVYLQKENIIDESGMPKERFSAEFPKEGPSILRIQQVVRGDSAAYFCASSSTGRGAPNEQFFGPGTRLTVL.